These 25 T cell receptor beta chains originate from one sample sequenced in a study of blood T cell repertoires in COVID-19. The assay was immunoSEQ multiplex PCR, and TCRdb's table has in-frame clones only and misses some. The sample has 55,000 to 75,000 clones, over 75% seen once. Specimen: peripheral blood. The receptor set was obtained from a human donor in a cohort sampled during active COVID-19.

V gene TRBV21-1 combines with J gene TRBJ2-7; the D call of TRBD1 is as the table states it, not checked on the DNA. TRBV21-1 is shown as a pseudogene. The CDR3 contains 15 residues. CDR3 nucleotide sequence: TGTGCCAGCAGCATAACCCGGGACAGGGGGTACGAGCAGTACTTC. Protein sequence: CASSITRDRGYEQYF.

This sequence joins TRBV5-1 and TRBJ1-5, with D perhaps matching TRBD1 (5 bases). Germline CDR1 and CDR2: SGHRS and YFSETQ. V was cut by 0 bases and J by 10 bases, with 11 bases left in between. The CDR3 runs 13 residues. The chain's CDR3 is CASSLEGAPPQHF. Written as DNA, the CDR3 is TGCGCCAGCAGCTTGGAAGGGGCCCCACCCCAGCATTTT.

CDR3 sequence reads: CSVSWTDYNEQFF. In DNA form, the CDR3 reads TGCAGCGTTTCGTGGACTGACTACAATGAGCAGTTCTTC. This chain joins TRBV29-1 and TRBJ2-1, with TRBD2 as a possible D gene (5 bases). The CDR3 totals 13 residues. Germline CDR1 SQVTM, CDR2 ANQGSEA. The germline V and J ends were trimmed by 5 bases and 3 bases, with 11 bases remaining between them.

This chain joins TRBV4-2 and TRBJ2-5; 12 nucleotides agree with TRBD2. Germline V CDR1 and CDR2: LGHNA, YNFKEQ. The V gene end was trimmed by 4 bases and the J gene end by 5 bases; junction bases not matched to a gene: 11. The CDR3 totals 17 residues. The CDR3 spells CASSPLAGGPGGETQYF. In DNA, the CDR3 is TGTGCCAGCAGCCCTCTAGCGGGAGGGCCAGGAGGGGAGACCCAGTACTTC.

V gene TRBV4-3 combines with J gene TRBJ2-1; a possible D gene is TRBD2 (5 bases). Germline-derived CDR1 and CDR2 are LGHNA and YSLEER. The V end lost 0 bases, the J end lost 5 bases, and 11 bases lay between the germline ends. The CDR3 has 15 residues. The chain's CDR3 is CASSQELELNNEQFF. The CDR3 nucleotides read TGCGCCAGCAGCCAAGAACTAGAGCTCAACAATGAGCAGTTCTTC.

This clone was seen just once. This chain joins TRBV5-6 and TRBJ1-2; 9 bases line up with TRBD1. The CDR3 is made up of 15 amino acids. V lost 0 bases, J lost 5 bases, and 5 bases stayed unmatched. Germline assignment: CDR1 SGHDT and CDR2 YYEEEE. The CDR3 nucleotides are TGTGCCAGCAGCTTGGGGACAGGGGTTGGGTATGGCTACACCTTC. Residues: CASSLGTGVGYGYTF.

V gene TRBV5-6 combines with J gene TRBJ2-7; 7 bases are a match to TRBD1. The CDR3 is 18 residues long. Germline lookup yields CDR1 SGHDT and CDR2 YYEEEE. The trim removed 4 bases at V and 2 bases at J, leaving 18 bases unmatched. The CDR3 DNA reads TGTGCCAGCAGCCCGAGACAGGGTGCCAGCCTCTTCCCCTACGAGCAGTACTTC. It encodes CASSPRQGASLFPYEQYF.

This rearrangement joins TRBV9 to TRBJ2-7; D uncertain. The CDR3 length is 14 residues. Deletions cut 3 bases from V and 0 bases from J, with 10 bases between. CDR1 and CDR2 (germline): SGDLS, YYNGEE. As DNA, the CDR3 is TGTGCCAGCAGCGCCTCCAGCGCCTCCTACGAGCAGTACTTC. Its protein product is CASSASSASYEQYF.

The table lists this clone with a few counts. J is TRBJ2-7 and V is TRBV2; maybe TRBD2 (6 bases). The CDR3 is made up of 15 amino acids. Germline CDR1 SNHLY, CDR2 FYNNEI. The V and J ends lost 5 bases and 6 bases respectively, with 20 bases between them. In DNA, the CDR3 is TGTGCCAGCAGTTCCGGGACTCCTCGAATAAGCGAGCAGTACTTC. Amino acid sequence: CASSSGTPRISEQYF.

The J gene is TRBJ2-1, the V gene TRBV11-3, with 8 bases matching TRBD1. Germline trimming cut 4 bases from V and 3 bases from J; bases unmatched to any gene: 2. Germline V gene sequence: CDR1 SGHNT, CDR2 YENEEA. This CDR3 contains 14 residues. CDR3 DNA: TGTGCCAGCAGCTACGGGACAGGCTACAATGAGCAGTTCTTC. Translation: CASSYGTGYNEQFF.

V and J are TRBV28 and TRBJ1-2; the D gene is possibly TRBD1 (5 bases). V lost 5 bases and J lost 6, with 13 bases in between. The CDR3 extends over 13 amino acids. Per germline, CDR1 MDHEN and CDR2 SYDVKM. The CDR3 region has the DNA TGTGCCAGCAGTGTACAGGTTGAGGATGGCTACACCTTC. Protein product: CASSVQVEDGYTF.

This rearrangement joins TRBV6-5 to TRBJ2-5, with 7 bases aligning to TRBD2. There are 12 residues in the CDR3. Germline V gene sequence: CDR1 MNHEY, CDR2 SVGAGI. The V segment lost 7 bases and the J segment 5 bases; nucleotides outside the gene matches: 4. The DNA for the CDR3 is TGTGCCAGCACCAACGGGGGGGAGACCCAGTACTTC. It specifies CASTNGGETQYF.

There are a few counts of this clone. The chain carries TRBV2 and TRBJ1-2; no clear D. CDR3 length equals 14 residues. Trimming took 3 bases from V and 5 from J, leaving 13 bases between them. Per germline, CDR1 SNHLY and CDR2 FYNNEI. The CDR3 spells CASSDIARRYGYTF. The CDR3 coding sequence is TGTGCCAGCAGTGACATCGCGAGGAGATATGGCTACACCTTC.

The V and J genes are TRBV3-1 (or the pseudogene TRBV3-2) and TRBJ2-6; no reliable D call. The germline V gene encodes CDR1 LGHDT and CDR2 YNNKEL (reference sequence). The CDR3 is made up of 15 amino acids. V shed 2 bases and J shed 4 bases, with 9 bases lying between them. The CDR3 spells CASSQRGTGANVLTF. CDR3 bases: TGTGCCAGCAGCCAAAGAGGTACCGGGGCCAACGTCCTGACTTTC.

This rearrangement joins TRBV7-8 to TRBJ1-2, with D perhaps matching TRBD1 (6 bases). The CDR3 loop spans 16 amino acids. Trimming pared 2 bases from V and 4 bases from J, leaving 17 bases between. Per germline, CDR1 SGHVS and CDR2 FQNEAQ. CDR3 nucleotides: TGTGCCAGCAGCTTATCCCGAGGGGGTTTTGGCTATGGCTACACCTTC. Translating gives CASSLSRGGFGYGYTF.

This chain joins TRBV24-1 and TRBJ2-7; TRBD1 matches 8 bases. The CDR3 runs 14 residues. V was pared by 2 bases and J by 2 bases, with 1 base of the junction left unmatched. The V gene's germline CDR1 is KGHDR and CDR2 SFDVKD. In DNA form, the CDR3 reads TGTGCCACCAGTGATTCGGGACAGGCCTACGAGCAGTACTTC. It yields the protein CATSDSGQAYEQYF.

CDR3 nucleotides: TGCGCCAGCAGCTTAGGGACCAGGGGGCCAGATTCACCCCTCCACTTT. This translates into CASSLGTRGPDSPLHF. The chain recombines TRBV4-3 with TRBJ1-6, with 8 bases identical to TRBD1. Germline V CDR1 and CDR2: LGHNA, YSLEER. The junction had 11 bases not matched to a gene; V was cut back by 5 bases and J by 8 bases. CDR3 length: 16 residues.

CDR3 DNA sequence: TGTGCCAGCAGCTTAGGAGCCGGTACCTACGAGCAGTACTTC. Translating gives CASSLGAGTYEQYF. The V gene is TRBV11-2, the J gene TRBJ2-7; D is uncertain. V lost 1 base, J lost 2 bases, and 9 bases lay in between. Germline V lookup: CDR1 SGHAT, CDR2 FQNNGV. The CDR3 has 14 residues.

This sequence joins TRBV12-3 or TRBV12-4 and TRBJ1-1, with D possibly TRBD1 on 6 matching bases. The CDR3 sequence is 11 residues long. V dropped 5 bases and J dropped 7 bases, with 8 bases sitting between them. The CDR3 region is CASSLDSEAFF. DNA of the CDR3: TGTGCCAGCAGTCTGGACAGTGAAGCTTTCTTT.

This sequence joins TRBV6-6 and TRBJ2-4; the match to TRBD1 covers 9 bases. The CDR3 is made up of 15 amino acids. V lost 4 bases, J lost 9 bases, and 10 bases stayed unmatched. The V gene's germline CDR1 is MNHNY and CDR2 SVGAGI (reference sequence). The CDR3 protein is CASSSRGQGSSIQYF. The CDR3 nucleotides are TGTGCCAGCAGTTCCCGGGGACAGGGATCAAGCATTCAGTACTTC.

Only one count was recorded for this clone. The rearrangement links TRBV28 to TRBJ1-1; 8 bases are shared with TRBD1. The CDR3 is 14 amino acids. V lost 6 bases to trimming and J lost 2 bases; unmatched junction nucleotides: 5. Germline loops: CDR1 MDHEN, CDR2 SYDVKM. CDR3 bases: TGTGCCAGCAGCTCAGGGGGCCGAAACACTGAAGCTTTCTTT. Residues: CASSSGGRNTEAFF.

The chain has TRBV4-1 and TRBJ2-3; unclear D gene. Trimming stripped 1 base from V and 0 bases from J, with 8 bases between. The CDR3 is 15 residues long. The germline V gene encodes CDR1 MGHRA and CDR2 YSYEKL. The CDR3 loop is CASSQGYGSTDTQYF. In DNA form, the CDR3 reads TGCGCCAGCAGCCAAGGTTACGGTAGCACAGATACGCAGTATTTT.

The DNA of the CDR3 is TGCAGTGCTAGAGGCAGGGGTGGCTACACCTTC. It codes for CSARGRGGYTF. The chain links TRBV20-1 to TRBJ1-2; TRBD1 might be the D (6 bases). V lost 1 base and J 7 bases, leaving 7 bases between the germline ends. The CDR3 covers 11 residues. The germline V gene encodes CDR1 DFQATT and CDR2 SNEGSKA (reference sequence).

The chain has TRBV19 and TRBJ1-4; 9 bases fit TRBD1. V lost 5 bases, J lost 8 bases, and 9 bases stayed unmatched. The CDR3 totals 15 residues. Germline V CDR1 and CDR2: LNHDA, SQIVND (reference sequence). Here the CDR3 DNA reads TGTGCCAGTAGTCCGATGGGACAGGGTGTGGAAAAACTGTTTTTT. Protein: CASSPMGQGVEKLFF.

For this clone: Additional DNA sequences in this sample encode the identical CDR3. The chain carries TRBV3-1 (or the pseudogene TRBV3-2) and TRBJ1-5, with D uncertain. CDR1 LGHDT and CDR2 YNNKEL come from the germline V gene (reference sequence). Trimming took off 1 base at V and 5 bases at J, with 6 bases between the two ends. The CDR3 contains 13 residues. The CDR3 coding sequence is TGTGCCAGCAGCCAAGGCCCAGATCAGCCCCAGCATTTT. It encodes CASSQGPDQPQHF.